These T cell receptor beta chains were read from a single sample in a study of CD8 T cells in ankylosing spondylitis. TCRdb redid the calling of the 5' RACE reads with MiXCR, one entry per CDR3 protein. The repertoire includes nearly 250,000 distinct CDR3 sequences, around 32% of them detected once, and 3.5% to 4.5% sits in the top ten. What was sequenced was blood, either unsorted or a sorted T cell fraction (not recorded which). The receptor source for this set is a male donor with ankylosing spondylitis or in good health (not recorded which). CDR3s include the opening cysteine and the closing phenylalanine or tryptophan. Fields, in order: V gene, clone size, D gene, J gene, CDR3 DNA, CDR3 protein. The D gene is left open where the match is weak. Clone size is shown for a subset of rows, as once, few, many or a class of expanded clone.

TRBV12-3/TRBV12-4	NA	TRBD1	TRBJ2-7	TGTGCCAGCACCCGACAGGGGGAGTTCTACGAGCAGTACTTC	CASTRQGEFYEQYF
TRBV20-1	NA	NA	TRBJ1-1	TGCAGTGCTAGGGGGGACGAAGCTTTCTTT	CSARGDEAFF
TRBV25-1	few	NA	TRBJ2-3	TGTGCCAGCAGTGAAGATTTTGGGCCAGGCGACGATACGCAGTATTTT	CASSEDFGPGDDTQYF
TRBV7-2	once	NA	TRBJ2-3	TGTGCCAGCAGCTTATCCTGGAGATACACAAGCACAGATACGCAGTATTTT	CASSLSWRYTSTDTQYF
TRBV7-9	NA	NA	TRBJ1-1	TGTGCCAGCAGCCCCCCCAGGGAGGTTGAAGCTTTCTTT	CASSPPREVEAFF
TRBV7-6	NA	NA	TRBJ1-6	TGTGCCAGCAGCTTAGAGTGGCGGGGGCGCGGTAATTCACCCCTCCACTTT	CASSLEWRGRGNSPLHF
TRBV11-1	NA	NA	TRBJ2-1	TGTGCCAGCAGCTTAGGGCGGAACGTCTACAATGAGCAGTTCTTC	CASSLGRNVYNEQFF
TRBV20-1	many	TRBD1	TRBJ2-1	TGCAGTGAACCGGGACAGGGTGTTAATGAGCAGTTCTTC	CSEPGQGVNEQFF
TRBV20-1	many	NA	TRBJ2-5	TGCAGTGCTAGAGTGGGCAGGCCTTCCCAAGAGACCCAGTACTTC	CSARVGRPSQETQYF
TRBV5-1	NA	TRBD1	TRBJ2-5	TGCGCCAGCAGCTTGATGGGACAGAAAGAGACCCAGTACTTC	CASSLMGQKETQYF
TRBV20-1	many	NA	TRBJ1-4	TGCAGTGCTAGTCGACAGGATGATCGAGTAGGAGAAAAACTGTTTTTT	CSASRQDDRVGEKLFF
TRBV20-1	NA	NA	TRBJ2-1	TGCAGTGCTTACCTCGTAGTTTTGGGGGAGCAGTTCTTC	CSAYLVVLGEQFF
TRBV9	NA	NA	TRBJ1-1	TGTGCCAGCAGCGTAGAAATCAACACTGAAGCTTTCTTT	CASSVEINTEAFF
TRBV15	few	NA	TRBJ2-5	TGTGCCACCAGCAGAGAGGGCCCAGCCCAGTACTTC	CATSREGPAQYF